The table lists the clone carrying this TCR beta chain with a count of one. This CDR3 is built from 14 residues. Germline CDR1 MNHNY, CDR2 SVGAGI (reference sequence). V lost 2 bases, J lost 4 bases, and 11 bases lay in between. Time point in this sample: cycle 4 day 1 (C4D1), after five to seven weeks of nivolumab. Every patient had relapsed following autologous stem cell transplantation, and cohorts differed in brentuximab vedotin exposure. These data are taken from a study of PD-1 blockade in classical Hodgkin lymphoma. The table came from immunoSEQ multiplex PCR; TCRdb's copy has only in-frame clones and leaves some out. The data hold 80,000 to 95,000 clones, with 75% to 85% observed a single time.

This sample comprised peripheral blood mononuclear cells (PBMCs), obtained before the fourth cycle of nivolumab. The chain couples TRBV6-6 to TRBJ1-1; possible D gene TRBD1, 5 bases. This TCR was sampled from a human donor with classical Hodgkin lymphoma. The CDR3 spells CASSYGGWSTEAFF. The CDR3 DNA follows: TGTGCCAGCAGTTACGGGGGGTGGAGCACTGAAGCTTTCTTT.